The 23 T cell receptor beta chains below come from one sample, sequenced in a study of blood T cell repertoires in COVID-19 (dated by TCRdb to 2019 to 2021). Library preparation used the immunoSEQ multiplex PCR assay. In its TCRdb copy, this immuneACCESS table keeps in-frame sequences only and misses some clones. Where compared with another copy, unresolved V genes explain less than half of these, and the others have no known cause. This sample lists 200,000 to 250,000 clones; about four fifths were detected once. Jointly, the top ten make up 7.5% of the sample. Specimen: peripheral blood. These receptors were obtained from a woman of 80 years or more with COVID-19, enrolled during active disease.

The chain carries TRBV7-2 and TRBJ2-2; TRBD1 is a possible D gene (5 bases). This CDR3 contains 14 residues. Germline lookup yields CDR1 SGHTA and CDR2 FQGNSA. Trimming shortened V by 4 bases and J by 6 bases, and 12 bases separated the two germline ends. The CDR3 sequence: CASSSQGGPGELFF. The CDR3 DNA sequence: TGTGCCAGCAGCTCCCAGGGTGGGCCCGGGGAGCTGTTTTTT.

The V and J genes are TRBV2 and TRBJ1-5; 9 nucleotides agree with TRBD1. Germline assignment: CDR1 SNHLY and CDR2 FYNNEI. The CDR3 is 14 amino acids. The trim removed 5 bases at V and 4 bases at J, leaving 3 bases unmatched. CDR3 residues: CASSSQGANQPQHF. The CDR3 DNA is TGTGCCAGCAGTTCACAGGGGGCAAATCAGCCCCAGCATTTT.

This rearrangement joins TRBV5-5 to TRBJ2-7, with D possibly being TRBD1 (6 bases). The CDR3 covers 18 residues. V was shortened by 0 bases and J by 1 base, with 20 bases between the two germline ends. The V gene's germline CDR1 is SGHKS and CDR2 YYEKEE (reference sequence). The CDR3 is CASSLGPPQGTFSYEQYF. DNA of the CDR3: TGTGCCAGCAGCTTGGGGCCTCCTCAGGGGACCTTTTCCTACGAGCAGTACTTC.

The CDR3 DNA reads as TGTGCCAGCAGCGTAGTAGCGGGGGGCGAGGGGACCCAGTACTTC. It encodes CASSVVAGGEGTQYF. The chain carries TRBV9 and TRBJ2-5, with 10 bases lining up with TRBD2. There are 15 residues in the CDR3. The germline CDR1 and CDR2 sequences are SGDLS and YYNGEE. V shed 0 bases and J 7 bases; nucleotides not matched to a gene: 6. The entire variable domain, with the rest obtained from reference TRBV9 and TRBJ2-5, is as follows: DSGVTQTPKHLITATGQRVTLRCSPRSGDLSVYWYQQSLDQGLQFLIQYYNGEERAKGNILERFSAQQFPDLHSELNLSSLELGDSALYFCASSVVAGGEGTQYFGPGTRLLVL.

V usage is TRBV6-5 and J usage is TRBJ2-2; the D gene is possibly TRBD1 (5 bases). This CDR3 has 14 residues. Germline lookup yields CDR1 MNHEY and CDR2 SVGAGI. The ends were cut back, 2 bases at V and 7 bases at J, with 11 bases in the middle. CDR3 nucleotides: TGTGCCAGCAGTTACCAGGGTGGGGTCGGGGAGCTGTTTTTT. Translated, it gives CASSYQGGVGELFF.

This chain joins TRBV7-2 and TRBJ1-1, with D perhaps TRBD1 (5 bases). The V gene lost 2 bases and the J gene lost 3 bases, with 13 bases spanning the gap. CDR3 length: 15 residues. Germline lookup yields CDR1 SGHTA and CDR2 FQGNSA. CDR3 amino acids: CASSLLWQGDTEAFF. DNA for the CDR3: TGTGCCAGCAGCTTATTGTGGCAGGGCGACACTGAAGCTTTCTTT.

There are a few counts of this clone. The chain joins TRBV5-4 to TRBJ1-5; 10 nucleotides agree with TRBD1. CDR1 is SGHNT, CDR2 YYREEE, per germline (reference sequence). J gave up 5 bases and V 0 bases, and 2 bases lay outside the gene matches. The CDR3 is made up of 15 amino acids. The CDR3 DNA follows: TGTGCCAGCAGCTTGGACGGGACAGGGGATCAGCCCCAGCATTTT. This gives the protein CASSLDGTGDQPQHF.

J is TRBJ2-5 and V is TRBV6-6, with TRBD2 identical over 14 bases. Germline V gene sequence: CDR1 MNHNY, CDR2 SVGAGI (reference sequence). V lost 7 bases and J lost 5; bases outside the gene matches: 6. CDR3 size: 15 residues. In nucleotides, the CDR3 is TGTGCCAGCAAAATGACTAGCGGGAGGGGGGAGACCCAGTACTTC. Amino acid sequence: CASKMTSGRGETQYF.

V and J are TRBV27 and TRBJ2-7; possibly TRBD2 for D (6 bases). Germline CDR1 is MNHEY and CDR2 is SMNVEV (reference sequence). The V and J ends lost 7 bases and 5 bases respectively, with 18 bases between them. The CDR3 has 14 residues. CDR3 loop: CASTRGDPRNEQYF. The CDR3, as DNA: TGTGCCAGCACCCGCGGGGACCCGCGCAACGAGCAGTACTTC.

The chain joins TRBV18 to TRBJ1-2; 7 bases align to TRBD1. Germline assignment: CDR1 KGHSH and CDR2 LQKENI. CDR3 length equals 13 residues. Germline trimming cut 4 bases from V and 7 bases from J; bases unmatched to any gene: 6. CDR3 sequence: CASSQRDSSGYTF. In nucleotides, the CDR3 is TGTGCCAGCTCACAGAGGGACAGCTCTGGCTACACCTTC.

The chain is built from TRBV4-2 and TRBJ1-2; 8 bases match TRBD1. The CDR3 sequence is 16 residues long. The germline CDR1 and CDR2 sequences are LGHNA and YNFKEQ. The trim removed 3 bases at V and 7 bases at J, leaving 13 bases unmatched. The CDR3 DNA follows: TGTGCCAGCAGCCACCCCTCGGACAGGGAAGTCTCTGGCTACACCTTC. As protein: CASSHPSDREVSGYTF.

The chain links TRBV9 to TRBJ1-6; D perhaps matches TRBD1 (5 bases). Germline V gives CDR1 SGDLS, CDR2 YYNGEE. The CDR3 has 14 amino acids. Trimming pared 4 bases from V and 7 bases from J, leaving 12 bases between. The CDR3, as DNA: TGTGCCAGCAGCATGACAGAAAGGAATTCACCCCTCCACTTT. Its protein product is CASSMTERNSPLHF.

CDR3 residues: CAWSSAGYYEQYF. CDR3 nucleotides: TGTGCCTGGAGTTCAGCCGGGTACTACGAGCAGTACTTC. The chain combines TRBV30 with TRBJ2-7; D gene unclear. Germline CDR1 reads GTSNPN; CDR2 reads SVGIG (reference sequence). There are 13 residues in the CDR3. The V gene lost 2 bases and the J gene lost 3 bases, with 11 bases spanning the gap. The whole variable domain, remainder taken from reference TRBV30 and TRBJ2-7, is SQTIHQWPATLVQPVGSPLSLECTVEGTSNPNLYWYRQAAGRGLQLLFYSVGIGQISSEVPQNLSASRPQDRQFILSSKKLLLSDSGFYLCAWSSAGYYEQYFGPGTRLTVT.

The CDR3 region is CASSEILGELRQPQHF. The DNA for the CDR3 is TGTGCCAGCAGTGAAATCCTAGGAGAGCTTAGACAGCCCCAGCATTTT. The chain joins TRBV6-1 to TRBJ1-5; D remains unclear. V lost 2 bases, J lost 7 bases, and 18 bases lay in between. The CDR3 consists of 16 residues. Looked up from germline, CDR1 is MNHNS and CDR2 is SASEGT.

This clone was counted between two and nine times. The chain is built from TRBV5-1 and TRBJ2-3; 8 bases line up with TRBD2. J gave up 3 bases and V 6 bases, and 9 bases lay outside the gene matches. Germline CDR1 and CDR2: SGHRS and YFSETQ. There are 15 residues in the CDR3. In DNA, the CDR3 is TGCGCCAGCACTCAAAGCGGGGGTGGGACAGATACGCAGTATTTT. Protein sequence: CASTQSGGGTDTQYF.

The CDR3 DNA reads TGCGCCAGCAGCTACAGGGACGGAAACTCCTATAATTCACCCCTCCACTTT. This codes for CASSYRDGNSYNSPLHF. The chain employs TRBV5-1 and TRBJ1-6; possible D gene TRBD1, 6 bases. This CDR3 contains 17 residues. V was pared by 3 bases and J by 0 bases, with 13 bases between. The V gene's germline CDR1 is SGHRS and CDR2 YFSETQ. The variable domain in full, completed from reference TRBV5-1 and TRBJ1-6, reads KAGVTQTPRYLIKTRGQQVTLSCSPISGHRSVSWYQQTPGQGLQFLFEYFSETQRNKGNFPGRFSGRQFSNSRSEMNVSTLELGDSALYLCASSYRDGNSYNSPLHFGNGTRLTVT.

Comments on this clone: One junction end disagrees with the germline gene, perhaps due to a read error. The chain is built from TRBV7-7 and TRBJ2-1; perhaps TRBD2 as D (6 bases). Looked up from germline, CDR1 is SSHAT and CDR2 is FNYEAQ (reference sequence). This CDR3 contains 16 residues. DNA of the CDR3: TGTGCTAGCAGCTTGGGCCCCCCCGGACCGCGGGGTGAGCAGTTCTTC. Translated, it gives CASSLGPPGPRGEQFF.

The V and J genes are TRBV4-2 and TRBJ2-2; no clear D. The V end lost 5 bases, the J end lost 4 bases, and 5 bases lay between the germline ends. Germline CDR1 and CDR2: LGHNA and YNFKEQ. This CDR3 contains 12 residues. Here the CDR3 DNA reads TGTGCCAGCAGCTGGAGCACCGGGGAGCTGTTTTTT. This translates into CASSWSTGELFF.

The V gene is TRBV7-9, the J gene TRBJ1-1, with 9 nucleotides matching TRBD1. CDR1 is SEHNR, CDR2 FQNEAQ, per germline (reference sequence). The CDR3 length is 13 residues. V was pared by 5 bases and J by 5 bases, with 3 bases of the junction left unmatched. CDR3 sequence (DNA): TGTGCCAGCAGCCACGGGACAGGGACTGAAGCTTTCTTT. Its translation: CASSHGTGTEAFF.

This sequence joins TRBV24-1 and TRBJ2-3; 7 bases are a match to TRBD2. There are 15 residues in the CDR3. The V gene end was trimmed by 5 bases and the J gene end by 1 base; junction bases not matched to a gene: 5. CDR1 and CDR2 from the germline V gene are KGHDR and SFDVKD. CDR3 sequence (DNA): TGTGCCACCAGTGGGGCGGGGGATCGCACAGATACGCAGTATTTT. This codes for CATSGAGDRTDTQYF.

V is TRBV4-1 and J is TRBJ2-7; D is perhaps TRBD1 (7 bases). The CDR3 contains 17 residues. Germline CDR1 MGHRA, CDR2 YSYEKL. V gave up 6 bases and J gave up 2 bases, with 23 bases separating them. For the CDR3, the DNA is TGCGCCAGCAGACGAGAGGGGGCGCGGGATAGTACCTACGAGCAGTACTTC. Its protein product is CASRREGARDSTYEQYF.

This CDR3 is CASSYRGQGWETQYF. The CDR3 DNA is TGTGCCAGCAGTTACCGGGGACAGGGGTGGGAGACCCAGTACTTC. The rearrangement links TRBV6-2 or TRBV6-3 to TRBJ2-5, with TRBD1 identical over 10 bases. The germline gives CDR1 MNHEY, CDR2 SVGEGT. V shed 2 bases and J 5 bases; nucleotides not matched to a gene: 5. CDR3 length: 15 residues.

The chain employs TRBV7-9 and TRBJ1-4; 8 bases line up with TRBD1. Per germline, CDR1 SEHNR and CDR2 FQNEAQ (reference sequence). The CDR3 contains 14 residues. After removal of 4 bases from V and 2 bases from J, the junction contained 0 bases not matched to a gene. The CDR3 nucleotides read TGTGCCAGCAGCTGGACAGGGACTAATGAAAAACTGTTTTTT. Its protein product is CASSWTGTNEKLFF.